The 21 T cell receptor beta chains below were found in one sample sequenced in a study of technical replicates of blood from four donors. Measured with immunoSEQ multiplex PCR; TCRdb has only the in-frame clones, and not every one. The profile covers some 87,000 clones, with around 92% appearing a single time and around 0.38% taken by the ten largest. Source material: T cells isolated from PBMCs. The receptor source for this set is a human donor in good health.

The genes are TRBV6-5 and TRBJ2-1; D unclear. The V gene's germline CDR1 is MNHEY and CDR2 SVGAGI. V was cut by 2 bases and J by 3 bases, with 5 bases left in between. The CDR3 is made up of 13 amino acids. The chain's CDR3 is CASSYELYNEQFF. In DNA, the CDR3 is TGTGCCAGCAGTTACGAACTCTACAATGAGCAGTTCTTC.

The chain joins TRBV7-3 to TRBJ1-5; 8 nucleotides align to TRBD1. The CDR3 consists of 18 residues. Germline trimming cut 5 bases from V and 1 base from J; bases unmatched to any gene: 13. CDR1 is SGHTA and CDR2 is FQGTGA in the germline V gene. CDR3 sequence (DNA): TGTGCCAGCAGCCACCACGATGGGCAGGGGGCGAGCAATCAGCCCCAGCATTTT. Protein sequence: CASSHHDGQGASNQPQHF.

This sequence joins TRBV5-4 and TRBJ2-7; D not resolved. V gave up 2 bases and J gave up 3 bases, with 9 bases separating them. The CDR3 has 13 amino acids. Germline V CDR1 and CDR2: SGHNT, YYREEE (reference sequence). The CDR3 reads CASSFDTLYEQYF. CDR3 bases: TGTGCCAGCAGCTTCGACACGCTCTACGAGCAGTACTTC.

The J gene is TRBJ1-2, the V gene TRBV6-1; 7 nucleotides line up with TRBD1. CDR1 and CDR2 from the germline V gene are MNHNS and SASEGT. The CDR3 totals 13 residues. The ends lost 6 bases at V and 4 bases at J; junction bases unmatched: 5. As DNA, the CDR3 is TGTGCCAGCAGATCTCGGACAGGCTATGGCTACACCTTC. Translated: CASRSRTGYGYTF.

The chain has TRBV28 and TRBJ2-7, with 12 bases matching TRBD2. Germline CDR1 and CDR2: MDHEN and SYDVKM. With V trimmed by 5 bases and J by 11 bases, 7 bases remained unmatched. This CDR3 is 13 amino acids long. CDR3: CASSPWTSGAEYF. The CDR3 DNA reads as TGTGCCAGCAGTCCCTGGACTAGCGGGGCGGAGTACTTC.

This rearrangement joins TRBV5-1 to TRBJ2-1; 8 nucleotides align to TRBD2. Germline trimming cut 3 bases from V and 8 bases from J; bases unmatched to any gene: 10. This CDR3 contains 15 residues. Germline-derived CDR1 and CDR2 are SGHRS and YFSETQ. The CDR3: CASSSIGLALDEQFF. CDR3 nucleotides: TGCGCCAGCAGCTCTATTGGACTAGCACTCGATGAGCAGTTCTTC.

The chain is built from TRBV7-9 and TRBJ1-5; TRBD1 is a possible D gene (5 bases). Germline CDR1 is SEHNR and CDR2 is FQNEAQ (reference sequence). V gave up 1 base and J gave up 2 bases, with 15 bases separating them. CDR3 length: 17 residues. The CDR3 nucleotides read TGTGCCAGCAGCTTAGTGGGGGGGGGACCCGGCAATCAGCCCCAGCATTTT. It specifies CASSLVGGGPGNQPQHF.

This clone was found a few times. The same CDR3 can be traced to other DNA sequences in this sample. This sequence joins TRBV7-3 and TRBJ2-2, with TRBD2 matching 10 bases. V was clipped by 2 bases and J by 8 bases; unmatched bases: 8. The germline V gene encodes CDR1 SGHTA and CDR2 FQGTGA. This CDR3 is built from 16 residues. The CDR3 DNA sequence: TGTGCCAGCAGCTTAGGGCTAGCGGGAGCGTCAGGGGAGCTGTTTTTT. As protein: CASSLGLAGASGELFF.

This clone was observed a single time. The gene calls are TRBV7-2 and TRBJ2-5, with 11 bases matching TRBD2. Per the germline V gene, CDR1 is SGHTA and CDR2 is FQGNSA. This CDR3 has 15 amino acids. V shed 5 bases, J shed 5 bases, and the junction held 7 bases outside the gene matches. The CDR3 here is CASSPLAGGGETQYF. DNA for the CDR3: TGTGCCAGCAGCCCCCTAGCGGGAGGTGGGGAGACCCAGTACTTC.

V is TRBV21-1 and J is TRBJ2-3; the table's D call, TRBD2, has no DNA check behind it. TRBV21-1 is reported as a pseudogene. CDR3 length: 17 amino acids. The CDR3 protein is CASSKGGLAGFTDTQYF. The CDR3 DNA reads as TGTGCCAGCAGCAAAGGGGGTCTAGCGGGGTTTACAGATACGCAGTATTTT.

V is TRBV4-1 and J is TRBJ1-1; D not certain. The germline V gene has CDR1 MGHRA and CDR2 YSYEKL. The CDR3 loop spans 16 amino acids. With 3 bases removed from V and 0 bases from J, the gap between germline ends came to 14 bases. CDR3 DNA: TGCGCCAGCAGCCACGTCCTCGAGAGAGTGAACACTGAAGCTTTCTTT. Amino acid sequence: CASSHVLERVNTEAFF.

The chain carries TRBV5-1 and TRBJ2-5; D call uncertain. The CDR3 has 12 residues. The V end lost 1 base, the J end lost 1 base, and 2 bases lay between the germline ends. Per the germline V gene, CDR1 is SGHRS and CDR2 is YFSETQ. CDR3 coding DNA: TGCGCCAGCAGCTTGCTCCAAGAGACCCAGTACTTC. Protein: CASSLLQETQYF.

The chain uses TRBV5-4 and TRBJ2-1, with 11 bases matching TRBD1. CDR3 length: 15 residues. Germline V gene sequence: CDR1 SGHNT, CDR2 YYREEE (reference sequence). With V trimmed by 3 bases and J by 6 bases, 5 bases remained unmatched. CDR3 bases: TGTGCCAGCAGCTGGGGGGACAGGGGGGTCAATGAGCAGTTCTTC. Its protein product is CASSWGDRGVNEQFF.

This chain joins TRBV13 and TRBJ1-3; tentative D call: TRBD1 (6 bases). The length of the CDR3 is 16 residues. V lost 4 bases and J lost 8, with 21 bases in between. Germline values: CDR1 PRHDT, CDR2 FYEKMQ (reference sequence). CDR3 amino acids: CASSSDRFPIIDTIYF. The CDR3 bases are TGTGCCAGCAGCTCCGACAGGTTCCCCATAATAGACACCATATATTTT.

The V and J genes are TRBV11-2 and TRBJ2-2; 7 nucleotides line up with TRBD2. The CDR3 is 13 residues long. Germline V CDR1 and CDR2: SGHAT, FQNNGV. Germline trimming cut 5 bases from V and 6 bases from J; bases unmatched to any gene: 3. The CDR3 reads CASSQTSPGELFF. The CDR3 DNA follows: TGTGCCAGCAGCCAGACTAGCCCCGGGGAGCTGTTTTTT.

The genes are TRBV19 and TRBJ2-7; TRBD1 aligns across 8 bases. Germline CDR1 is LNHDA and CDR2 is SQIVND (reference sequence). CDR3 length equals 16 residues. J lost 4 bases, V lost 3 bases, and 11 bases had no gene match. DNA for the CDR3: TGTGCCAGTAGTATTCTCTCGGGACAGGAGCGGTACGAGCAGTACTTC. Protein product: CASSILSGQERYEQYF. Looking up the rest from reference TRBV19 and TRBJ2-7 gives the full variable domain: DGGITQSPKYLFRKEGQNVTLSCEQNLNHDAMYWYRQDPGQGLRLIYYSQIVNDFQKGDIAEGYSVSREKKESFPLTVTSAQKNPTAFYLCASSILSGQERYEQYFGPGTRLTVT.

For the CDR3, the DNA is TGTGCCAGCAGCCGGGACAGACCATCTAGCAATCAGCCCCAGCATTTT. The encoded protein is CASSRDRPSSNQPQHF. The chain is built from TRBV28 and TRBJ1-5; 7 nucleotides agree with TRBD1. Germline V gives CDR1 MDHEN, CDR2 SYDVKM. Losses at the gene ends were 6 bases for V and 0 bases for J; bases not matched to a gene: 8. The CDR3 covers 16 residues. Complete variable domain (other parts from reference TRBV28 and TRBJ1-5): DVKVTQSSRYLVKRTGEKVFLECVQDMDHENMFWYRQDPGLGLRLIYFSYDVKMKEKGDIPEGYSVSREKKERFSLILESASTNQTSMYLCASSRDRPSSNQPQHFGDGTRLSIL.

The rearrangement uses TRBV19 and TRBJ2-7; 8 bases agree with TRBD1. This CDR3 region has 15 residues. Trimming at V came to 1 base and at J to 2 bases, leaving 4 bases not matched to a gene. The germline CDR1 and CDR2 sequences are LNHDA and SQIVND (reference sequence). This CDR3 is CASSIVQGAPYEQYF. The DNA of the CDR3 is TGTGCCAGTAGTATAGTCCAGGGGGCCCCCTACGAGCAGTACTTC.

DNA of the CDR3: TGTGCCAGCAATATACAGGGCTCCTACAATGAGCAGTTCTTC. This sequence encodes CASNIQGSYNEQFF. This chain connects TRBV9 to TRBJ2-1; D may be TRBD1 (6 bases). The germline gives CDR1 SGDLS, CDR2 YYNGEE. V lost 6 bases, J lost 0 bases, and 10 bases lay in between. This CDR3 contains 14 residues.

The chain is built from TRBV19 and TRBJ2-5; D is possibly TRBD1 (5 bases). Looked up from germline, CDR1 is LNHDA and CDR2 is SQIVND (reference sequence). V was shortened by 5 bases and J by 5 bases, with 21 bases between the two germline ends. This CDR3 contains 16 residues. CDR3 loop: CASSPLRKGISETQYF. DNA for the CDR3: TGTGCCAGTAGTCCGCTCAGGAAGGGGATTTCGGAGACCCAGTACTTC.

V and J are TRBV5-6 and TRBJ2-7; maybe TRBD2 (6 bases). V shed 3 bases and J shed 2 bases, with 15 bases lying between them. Per germline, CDR1 SGHDT and CDR2 YYEEEE. CDR3 size: 15 residues. The CDR3 spells CASSSSPGLTYEQYF. CDR3 nucleotides: TGTGCCAGCAGCTCTTCACCGGGACTGACCTACGAGCAGTACTTC.